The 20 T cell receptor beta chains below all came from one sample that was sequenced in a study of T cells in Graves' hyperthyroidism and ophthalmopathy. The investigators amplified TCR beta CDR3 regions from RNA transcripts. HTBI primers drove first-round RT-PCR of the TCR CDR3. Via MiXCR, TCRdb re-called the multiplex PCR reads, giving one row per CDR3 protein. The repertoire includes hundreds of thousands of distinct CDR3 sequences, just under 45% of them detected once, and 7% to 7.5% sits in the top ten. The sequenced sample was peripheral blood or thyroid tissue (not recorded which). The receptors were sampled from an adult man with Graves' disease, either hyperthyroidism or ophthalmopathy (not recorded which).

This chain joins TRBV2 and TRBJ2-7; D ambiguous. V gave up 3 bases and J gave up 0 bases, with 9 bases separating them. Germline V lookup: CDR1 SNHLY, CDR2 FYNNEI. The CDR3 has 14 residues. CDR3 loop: CASSDGVSSYEQYF. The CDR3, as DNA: TGTGCCAGCAGTGACGGCGTGAGCTCCTACGAGCAGTACTTC. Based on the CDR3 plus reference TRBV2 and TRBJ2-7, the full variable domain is EPEVTQTPSHQVTQMGQEVILRCVPISNHLYFYWYRQILGQKVEFLVSFYNNEISEKSEIFDDQFSVERPDGSNFTLKIRSTKLEDSAMYFCASSDGVSSYEQYFGPGTRLTVT.

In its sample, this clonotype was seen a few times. The CDR3 nucleotides are TGTGCCAGTAGTATAGTCGGGACAGGGAGGCAGCCCCAGCATTTT. Amino acid sequence: CASSIVGTGRQPQHF. V gene TRBV19 combines with J gene TRBJ1-5, with 9 bases fitting TRBD1. J gave up 7 bases and V 1 base, and 5 bases lay outside the gene matches. Germline CDR1 reads LNHDA; CDR2 reads SQIVND (reference sequence). This CDR3 comprises 15 residues.

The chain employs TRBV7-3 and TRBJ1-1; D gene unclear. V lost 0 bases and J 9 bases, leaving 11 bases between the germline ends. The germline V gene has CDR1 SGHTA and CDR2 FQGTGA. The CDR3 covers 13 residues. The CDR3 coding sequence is TGTGCCAGCAGCTTAACGGCCCCGGGTCAAGCTTTCTTT. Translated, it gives CASSLTAPGQAFF. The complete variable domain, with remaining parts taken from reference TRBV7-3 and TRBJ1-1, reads GAGVSQTPSNKVTEKGKYVELRCDPISGHTALYWYRQSLGQGPEFLIYFQGTGAADDSGLPNDRFFAVRPEGSVSTLKIQRTERGDSAVYLCASSLTAPGQAFFGQGTRLTVV.

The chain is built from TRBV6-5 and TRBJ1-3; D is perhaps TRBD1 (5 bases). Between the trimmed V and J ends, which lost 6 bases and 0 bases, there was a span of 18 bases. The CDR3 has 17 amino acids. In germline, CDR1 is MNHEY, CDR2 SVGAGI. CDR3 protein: CASRPCRDGISGNTIYF. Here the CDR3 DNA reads TGTGCCAGCAGGCCCTGCCGGGACGGAATCTCTGGAAACACCATATATTTT.

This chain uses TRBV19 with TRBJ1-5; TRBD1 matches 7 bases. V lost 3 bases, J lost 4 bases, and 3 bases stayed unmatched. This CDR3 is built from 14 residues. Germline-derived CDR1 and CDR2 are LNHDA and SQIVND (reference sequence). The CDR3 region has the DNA TGTGCCAGTAGTATGGACAGGCCTAATCAGCCCCAGCATTTT. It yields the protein CASSMDRPNQPQHF.

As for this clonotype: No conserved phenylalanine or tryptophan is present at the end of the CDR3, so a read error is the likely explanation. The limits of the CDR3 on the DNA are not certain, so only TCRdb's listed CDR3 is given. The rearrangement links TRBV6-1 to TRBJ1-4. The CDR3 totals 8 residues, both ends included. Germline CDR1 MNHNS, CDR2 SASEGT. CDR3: CASSPRAL.

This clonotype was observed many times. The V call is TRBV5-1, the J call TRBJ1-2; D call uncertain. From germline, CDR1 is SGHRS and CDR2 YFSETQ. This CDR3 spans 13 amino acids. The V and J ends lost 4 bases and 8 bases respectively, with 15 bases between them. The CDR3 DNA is TGCGCCAGCAGCACCGACGGTGTCGGAGGCTACACCTTC. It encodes CASSTDGVGGYTF.

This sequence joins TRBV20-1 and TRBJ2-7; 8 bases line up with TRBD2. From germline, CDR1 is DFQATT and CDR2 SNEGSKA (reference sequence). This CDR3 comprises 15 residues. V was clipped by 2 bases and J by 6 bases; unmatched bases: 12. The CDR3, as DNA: TGCAGTGCTAGACTGAACAGCGGGAGTTCGGGCGAGCAGTACTTC. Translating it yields CSARLNSGSSGEQYF.

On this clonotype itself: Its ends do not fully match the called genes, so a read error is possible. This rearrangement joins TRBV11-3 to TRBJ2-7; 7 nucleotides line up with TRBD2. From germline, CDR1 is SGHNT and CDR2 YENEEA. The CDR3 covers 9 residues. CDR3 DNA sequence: TGTGCCAGCAGCCTCCGGGGGGACTTC. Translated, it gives CASSLRGDF.

The CDR3 DNA reads TGCAGTGCTACTACCCCCGCGGACAACTATGGCTACACCTTC. Protein product: CSATTPADNYGYTF. The chain is built from TRBV20-1 and TRBJ1-2; D call uncertain. V was trimmed by 4 bases and J by 2 bases, leaving 14 bases between them. Per germline, CDR1 DFQATT and CDR2 SNEGSKA (reference sequence). The length of the CDR3 is 14 residues.

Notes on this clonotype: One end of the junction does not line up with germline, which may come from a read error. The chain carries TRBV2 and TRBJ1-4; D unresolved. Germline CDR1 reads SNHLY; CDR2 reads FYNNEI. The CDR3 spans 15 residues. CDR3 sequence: CASSYSPALNGKLFF. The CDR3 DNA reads TGTGCCAGCAGTTACTCGCCGGCCCTTAATGGAAAACTGTTTTTT.

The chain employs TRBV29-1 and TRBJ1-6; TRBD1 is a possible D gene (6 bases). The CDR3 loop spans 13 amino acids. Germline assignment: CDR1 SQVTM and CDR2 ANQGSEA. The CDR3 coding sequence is TGCGTCAGATGGGGGGCGGTTTATTCACCCCTCCACTTT. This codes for CVRWGAVYSPLHF. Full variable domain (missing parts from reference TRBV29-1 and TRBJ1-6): SAVISQKPSRDICQRGTSLTIQCQVDSQVTMMFWYRQQPGQSLTLIATANQGSEATYESGFVIDKFPISRPNLTFSTLTVSNMSPEDSSIYLCVRWGAVYSPLHFGNGTRLTVT.

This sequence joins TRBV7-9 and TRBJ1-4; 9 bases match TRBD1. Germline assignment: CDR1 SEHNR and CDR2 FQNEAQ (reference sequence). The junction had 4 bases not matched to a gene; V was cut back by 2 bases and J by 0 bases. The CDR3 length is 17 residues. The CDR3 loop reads CASSLRTGDATNEKLFF. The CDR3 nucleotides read TGTGCCAGCAGCTTACGGACAGGGGATGCAACTAATGAAAAACTGTTTTTT.

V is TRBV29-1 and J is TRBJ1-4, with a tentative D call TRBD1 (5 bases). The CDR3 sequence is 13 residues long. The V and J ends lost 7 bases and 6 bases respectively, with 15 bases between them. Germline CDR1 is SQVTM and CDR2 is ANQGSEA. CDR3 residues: CSGGVSWHEKLFF. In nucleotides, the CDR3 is TGCAGCGGGGGGGTTAGCTGGCATGAAAAACTGTTTTTT. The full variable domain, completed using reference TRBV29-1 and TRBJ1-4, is SAVISQKPSRDICQRGTSLTIQCQVDSQVTMMFWYRQQPGQSLTLIATANQGSEATYESGFVIDKFPISRPNLTFSTLTVSNMSPEDSSIYLCSGGVSWHEKLFFGSGTQLSVL.

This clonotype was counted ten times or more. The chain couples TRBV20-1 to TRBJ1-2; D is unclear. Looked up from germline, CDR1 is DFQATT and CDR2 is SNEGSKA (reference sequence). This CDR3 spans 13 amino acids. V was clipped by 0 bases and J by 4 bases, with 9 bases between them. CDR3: CSARDQLGYGYTF. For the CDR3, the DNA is TGCAGTGCTAGAGATCAGTTGGGCTATGGCTACACCTTC.

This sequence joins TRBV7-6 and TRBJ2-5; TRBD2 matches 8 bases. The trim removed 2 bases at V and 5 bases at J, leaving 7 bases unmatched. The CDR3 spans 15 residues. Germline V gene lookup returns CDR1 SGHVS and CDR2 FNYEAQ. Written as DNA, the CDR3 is TGTGCCAGCAGCTTACGGGGGGGGGACGGGGAGACCCAGTACTTC. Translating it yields CASSLRGGDGETQYF. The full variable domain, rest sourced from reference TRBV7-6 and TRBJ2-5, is GAGVSQSPRYKVTKRGQDVALRCDPISGHVSLYWYRQALGQGPEFLTYFNYEAQQDKSGLPNDRFSAERPEGSISTLTIQRTEQRDSAMYRCASSLRGGDGETQYFGPGTRLLVL.

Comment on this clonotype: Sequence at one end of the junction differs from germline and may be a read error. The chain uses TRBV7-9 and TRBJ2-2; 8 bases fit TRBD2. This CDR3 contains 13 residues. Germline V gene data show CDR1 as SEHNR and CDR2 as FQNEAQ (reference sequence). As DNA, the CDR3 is TGTGCCAGCAGCCGGCAGGGGAGCGGGGGGCTGTTTTTT. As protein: CASSRQGSGGLFF. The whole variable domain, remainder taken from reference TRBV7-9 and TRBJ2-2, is DTGVSQNPRHKITKRGQNVTFRCDPISEHNRLYWYRQTLGQGPEFLTYFQNEAQLEKSRLLSDRFSAERPKGSFSTLEIQRTEQGDSAMYLCASSRQGSGGLFFGEGSRLTVL.

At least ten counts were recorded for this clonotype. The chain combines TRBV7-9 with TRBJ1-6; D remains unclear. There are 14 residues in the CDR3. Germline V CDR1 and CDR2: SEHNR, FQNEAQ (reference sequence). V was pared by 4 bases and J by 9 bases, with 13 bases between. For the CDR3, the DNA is TGTGCCAGCAGCTCCACACGGGCCAGTTCACCCCTCCACTTT. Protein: CASSSTRASSPLHF.

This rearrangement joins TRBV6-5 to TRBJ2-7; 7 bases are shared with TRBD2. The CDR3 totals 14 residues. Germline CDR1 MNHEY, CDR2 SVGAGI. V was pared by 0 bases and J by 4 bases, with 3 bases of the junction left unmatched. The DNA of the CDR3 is TGTGCCAGCAGTTACTCGGCGGGAGATTACGAGCAGTACTTC. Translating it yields CASSYSAGDYEQYF.

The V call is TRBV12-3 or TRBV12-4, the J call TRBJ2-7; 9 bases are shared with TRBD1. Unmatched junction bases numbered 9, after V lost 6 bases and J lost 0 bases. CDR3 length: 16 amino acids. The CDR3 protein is CASSAIQTGGSYEQYF. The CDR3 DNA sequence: TGTGCCAGCAGCGCGATACAGACAGGGGGCTCCTACGAGCAGTACTTC.